Below, 24 T cell receptor beta chains from the same sample are listed, as sequenced in a study of tumor-infiltrating lymphocytes in primary liver carcinoma. Germline DNA was also extracted, with blood RNA taken from unsorted whole blood. TCR beta cDNA was prepared out of around 460 ng total RNA by means of a constant-region primer. Three-round nested multiplex PCR performed with slightly modified ARM-PCR produced the TCR beta libraries. The first two PCR rounds used TRBV1-TRBV30 primers with a Cbeta primer, around 10 cycles each. TCRdb passed the multiplex PCR reads through MiXCR, listing each CDR3 protein once. The table records approximately 330,000 distinct CDR3 sequences, about two thirds of them present only once. The sample comprised peripheral blood. The receptor set was obtained from a middle-aged man with primary liver carcinoma and hepatitis B virus infection.

In the case of this clonotype: Since no conserved phenylalanine or tryptophan closes the CDR3, a read error is the likely cause. The chain carries TRBV4-3 and TRBJ1-2; possible D gene TRBD1, 6 bases. This CDR3 has 16 amino acids. CDR1 is LGHNA, CDR2 YSLEER, per germline. The V end lost 0 bases, the J end lost 3 bases, and 14 bases lay between the germline ends. DNA of the CDR3: TGCGCCAGCAGCCAAGACCATGGACAGCCATACTATGGCTACACCTTA. Translating gives CASSQDHGQPYYGYTL.

With respect to this clonotype: Possible read error: a much larger clone is one base away. The rearrangement uses TRBV4-1 and TRBJ2-3, with D possibly being TRBD2 (6 bases). The ends were cut back, 7 bases at V and 6 bases at J, with 14 bases in the middle. This CDR3 has 13 residues. CDR1 and CDR2 from the germline V gene are MGHRA and YSYEKL. The CDR3 coding sequence is TGCGCCAGCATGGAACTAGCTTCCGATACGCAGTATTTT. This translates into CASMELASDTQYF.

As concerns this clonotype: Since the CDR3 does not end with the conserved phenylalanine or tryptophan, this likely comes from a read error. The V gene is TRBV11-2, the J gene TRBJ2-5; weak D call: TRBD1 (5 bases). Trimming removed 0 bases from V and 1 base from J, with 12 bases in between. The CDR3 spans 16 residues. Germline loops: CDR1 SGHAT, CDR2 FQNNGV. Here the CDR3 reads CASSLDAAGPQETQYL. CDR3 nucleotides: TGTGCCAGCAGCTTAGATGCGGCAGGGCCCCAAGAGACCCAGTACTTA.

Details on this clonotype: One end of the junction fails to match germline, which may point to a read error. This chain's CDR3 is CASSYSLPDGIGVYNEQLF. CDR3 in DNA: TGTGCCAGCAGTTACTCCCTCCCGGACGGTATTGGGGTGTACAATGAGCAGTTATTC. This chain links TRBV6-6 with TRBJ2-1; D call uncertain. CDR3 size: 19 residues. Germline CDR1 reads MNHNY; CDR2 reads SVGAGI (reference sequence).

The chain is built from TRBV11-2 and TRBJ2-1; D is perhaps TRBD2 (5 bases). The germline V gene encodes CDR1 SGHAT and CDR2 FQNNGV. CDR3 length: 16 amino acids. Trimming took 10 bases from V and 1 from J, leaving 20 bases between them. CDR3 region: CANISRDPGSYNEQFF. CDR3 DNA sequence: TGTGCCAACATTAGTCGGGATCCCGGATCCTACAATGAGCAGTTCTTC. Supplemented by reference TRBV11-2 and TRBJ2-1, the full variable domain reads EAGVAQSPRYKIIEKRQSVAFWCNPISGHATLYWYQQILGQGPKLLIQFQNNGVVDDSQLPKDRFSAERLKGVDSTLKIQPAKLEDSAVYLCANISRDPGSYNEQFFGPGTRLTVL.

The gene calls are TRBV10-3 and TRBJ2-7, with D possibly called TRBD1 or TRBD2 (6 bases each). V shed 7 bases and J shed 2 bases, with 12 bases lying between them. The CDR3 length is 13 residues. Looked up from germline, CDR1 is ENHRY and CDR2 is SYGVKD. CDR3 coding DNA: TGTGCCATCAAAACAGGGACTCCCTACGAGCAGTACTTC. Translating it yields CAIKTGTPYEQYF.

This rearrangement joins TRBV5-4 to TRBJ2-1; 10 bases fit TRBD2. The trim removed 0 bases at V and 9 bases at J, leaving 9 bases unmatched. This CDR3 has 16 residues. Per the germline V gene, CDR1 is SGHNT and CDR2 is YYREEE (reference sequence). The CDR3 DNA is TGTGCCAGCAGCTTGGCTAAAGCGGGAGGGCCTGTTGAGCAGTTCTTC. Its protein product is CASSLAKAGGPVEQFF. The full variable domain, completed using reference TRBV5-4 and TRBJ2-1, is ETGVTQSPTHLIKTRGQQVTLRCSSQSGHNTVSWYQQALGQGPQFIFQYYREEENGRGNFPPRFSGLQFPNYSSELNVNALELDDSALYLCASSLAKAGGPVEQFFGPGTRLTVL.

As for this clonotype: A read error may be the cause here, since a much bigger clone is one base away. V and J are TRBV28 and TRBJ1-2; no clear D gene. V lost 4 bases and J 4 bases, leaving 22 bases between the germline ends. The germline CDR1 and CDR2 sequences are MDHEN and SYDVKM. The CDR3 is made up of 17 amino acids. CDR3 nucleotides: TGTGCCAGCAGTTCACTGGGCGGGGTTGCAGAGGGCTATGGCTACACCTTC. This sequence encodes CASSSLGGVAEGYGYTF.

Note on this clonotype: A read error is possible here, since a much larger clone lies one base away. This sequence joins TRBV4-2 and TRBJ2-2; 9 positions agree with TRBD2. The length of the CDR3 is 17 residues. CDR1 is LGHNA and CDR2 is YNFKEQ in the germline V gene. The CDR3, as DNA: TGTGCCAGCAGCCAAGATCCTAGCGGGGTCCGGTCCGGGGAGCTGCTTTTT. Amino acid sequence: CASSQDPSGVRSGELLF.

With regard to this clonotype: The junction shows a germline mismatch at one end, possibly a read error. V is TRBV11-1 and J is TRBJ2-7; D gene unclear. The CDR3 sequence is 14 residues long. Germline V gene sequence: CDR1 SGHAT, CDR2 FQDESV (reference sequence). CDR3: CASSLGSSSYDQYF. The CDR3 DNA is TGTGCCAGCAGCTTGGGTAGTTCCTCCTACGATCAGTACTTC.

Comment on this clonotype: At one end the junction does not follow the germline gene, possibly because of a read error. The chain recombines TRBV11-2 with TRBJ2-7; D call uncertain. The CDR3 spans 13 residues. Germline lookup yields CDR1 SGHAT and CDR2 FQNNGV. CDR3 region: CASSSAYSYEQHF. In DNA form, the CDR3 reads TGTGCCAGCAGCTCAGCGTACAGCTACGAGCAGCACTTC.

The V and J genes are TRBV6-5 and TRBJ2-7; no clear D. The V end was cut by 0 bases, the J end by 3 bases, with 6 bases between. The CDR3 totals 13 residues. Germline V gene sequence: CDR1 MNHEY, CDR2 SVGAGI. DNA for the CDR3: TGTGCCAGCAGTTACTCCTCAAACTACGAGCAGTACTTC. It is translated as CASSYSSNYEQYF.

This clonotype came up a few times. The chain recombines TRBV7-9 with TRBJ2-7; D may be TRBD1 (6 bases). Germline V lookup: CDR1 SEHNR, CDR2 FQNEAQ (reference sequence). Trimming left V 1 base short and J 7 bases short, with 20 bases between. The CDR3 is 16 amino acids. CDR3 residues: CASSLGGTGPLGEQYF. CDR3 DNA: TGTGCCAGCAGCTTAGGGGGTACAGGGCCCCTCGGTGAGCAGTACTTC.

With respect to this clonotype: Just one base apart from a much larger clone, this may be a read error. The genes are TRBV10-2 and TRBJ2-3; D may be TRBD2 (6 bases). The CDR3 sequence is 15 residues long. The germline V gene has CDR1 WSHSY and CDR2 SAAADI. The CDR3 bases are TGCGTCAGCGCTCAGGAGGGGTTGGGCACAGATACGCAGTATTTT. This translates into CVSAQEGLGTDTQYF.

About this clonotype itself: A much larger clone is a single base away; this may be a read error. The chain joins TRBV6-5 to TRBJ2-7, with 7 bases identical to TRBD1. Germline trimming cut 7 bases from V and 7 bases from J; bases unmatched to any gene: 4. The length of the CDR3 is 11 residues. Germline CDR1 MNHEY, CDR2 SVGAGI. CDR3 nucleotide sequence: TGTGCCAGCAACCCAGGGGGAGAGCAGTACTTC. Amino acids: CASNPGGEQYF.

As concerns this clonotype: One junction end does not reproduce the germline sequence, and a read error may be involved. The rearrangement links TRBV11-2 to TRBJ2-1, with D unclear. In germline, CDR1 is SGHAT, CDR2 FQNNGV. CDR3 size: 15 residues. The CDR3 here is CASCLNLSATPVQFF. CDR3 in DNA: TGTGCCAGCTGCTTAAATCTAAGCGCTACCCCCGTACAGTTCTTC.

On this clonotype: A much larger clone lies one base from this, so it may be a read error. The CDR3 here is CVSSQDGGSHNEQFF. Here the CDR3 DNA reads TGCGTCAGCAGCCAAGACGGCGGGTCCCACAATGAGCAGTTCTTC. The gene calls are TRBV4-3 and TRBJ2-1; maybe TRBD2 (5 bases). CDR3 length equals 15 residues. Germline V gene data show CDR1 as LGHNA and CDR2 as YSLEER.

Notes on this clonotype: A read error may be the cause here, since a much bigger clone is one base away. The gene calls are TRBV6-5 and TRBJ1-1; D ambiguous. The CDR3 covers 13 residues. Germline CDR1 reads MNHEY; CDR2 reads SVGAGI. The CDR3 reads CTSSYDWATEAFF. DNA of the CDR3: TGTACCAGCAGTTATGACTGGGCCACTGAAGCTTTCTTT.

About this clonotype: This may arise from a read error, as a much more abundant clone is one base away. The V call is TRBV12-3 or TRBV12-4, the J call TRBJ2-7, with D possibly TRBD2 on 5 matching bases. CDR3 length: 13 amino acids. V lost 10 bases and J 3 bases, leaving 16 bases between the germline ends. For the CDR3, the DNA is TGTGCCAACAGCGGCGACGGGGTCTACGAGCAGTACTTC. This codes for CANSGDGVYEQYF.

On this clonotype itself: An end of the junction does not agree with germline; a read error may underlie this. This sequence joins TRBV28 and TRBJ2-3, with unresolved D. Germline-derived CDR1 and CDR2 are MDHEN and SYDVKM. The CDR3 consists of 12 residues. DNA for the CDR3: TGTGCCAGCAGTTCTACCACAGATACGCGGTATTTT. Translating gives CASSSTTDTRYF.

This clonotype has ten or more counts. The gene calls are TRBV6-1 and TRBJ2-5; D is ambiguous. The CDR3 extends over 13 amino acids. Germline values: CDR1 MNHNS, CDR2 SASEGT. V dropped 6 bases and J dropped 1 base, with 9 bases sitting between them. This chain's CDR3 is CASSARTQETQYF. The CDR3 DNA is TGTGCCAGCAGCGCCCGTACCCAAGAGACCCAGTACTTC.

Comment on this clonotype: A read error may explain this, as a much larger clone is one base away. This rearrangement joins TRBV6-1 to TRBJ2-6; 7 bases are a match to TRBD1. With 7 bases clipped from V and 2 bases from J, the junction kept 11 bases outside the gene matches. The CDR3 is 17 residues long. Germline CDR1 reads MNHNS; CDR2 reads SASEGT. CDR3 sequence: CASNLGQAFPGANVLTF. The CDR3 DNA follows: TGTGCCAGCAACCTAGGACAGGCCTTCCCTGGGGCCAACGTCCTGACTTTC.

Many counts were recorded for this clonotype. The rearrangement joins TRBV4-1 to TRBJ2-2, with 8 bases lining up with TRBD2. Looked up from germline, CDR1 is MGHRA and CDR2 is YSYEKL. The V and J ends lost 2 bases and 3 bases, in that order; junction bases with no gene match: 14. The length of the CDR3 is 19 residues. The CDR3 reads CASSQQTGGGVKDTGELFF. The CDR3 nucleotides read TGCGCCAGCAGCCAACAAACGGGGGGGGGCGTTAAGGACACCGGGGAGCTGTTTTTT.

The V gene is TRBV14, the J gene TRBJ2-7; TRBD2 is a possible D gene (5 bases). V was cut by 5 bases and J by 3 bases, with 14 bases left in between. Per germline, CDR1 SGHDN and CDR2 FVKESK. The CDR3 sequence is 14 residues long. CDR3 protein: CASSVLDGNYEQYF. The CDR3 coding sequence is TGTGCCAGCAGCGTCCTTGACGGGAACTACGAGCAGTACTTC.